This T cell receptor (beta chain) derives from a study of T cells in Graves' hyperthyroidism and ophthalmopathy. There were TCR beta CDR3 regions amplified from RNA transcripts. When the TCR CDR3 underwent first-round RT-PCR, the HTBI primer set was used. TCRdb re-derived calls from the multiplex PCR reads in MiXCR, one entry per CDR3 protein. The table includes about 560,000 distinct CDR3 sequences, about half detected once. Patients having uncontrolled infection, another autoimmune disease, pregnancy or lactation were not included. V was shortened by 6 bases and J by 6 bases, with 9 bases between the two germline ends. Germline V gene sequence: CDR1 SGHVS, CDR2 FQNEAQ. CDR3 length: 11 residues.

This receptor was identified in a woman aged 18-35 years with Graves' hyperthyroidism. Material: peripheral blood or thyroid tissue (not recorded which). This rearrangement joins TRBV7-8 to TRBJ2-7, with D unresolved. CDR3 region: CASRRELEQYF. The CDR3 region has the DNA TGTGCCAGCAGGAGAGAACTCGAGCAGTACTTC.